The 30 T cell receptor beta chains in this list originate from one sample, sequenced in a study of blood T cell repertoires in COVID-19. Repertoires were generated with immunoSEQ multiplex PCR, while TCRdb's copy carries only in-frame clones and drops some. Among roughly 250,000 clones, 75% to 85% were seen once, and the ten largest hold 9.5% to 15%. The sample consisted of peripheral blood. These receptor sequences come from a woman in her fifties or sixties with active or convalescent COVID-19.

The rearrangement joins TRBV6-6 to TRBJ2-6; 7 bases map to TRBD1. The V segment lost 6 bases and the J segment 1 base; nucleotides outside the gene matches: 6. Germline-derived CDR1 and CDR2 are MNHNY and SVGAGI (reference sequence). The CDR3 sequence is 16 residues long. The CDR3 nucleotides are TGTGCCAGCAGCTTATCGACAGGGTCTGGGGCCAACGTCCTGACTTTC. It translates to CASSLSTGSGANVLTF.

V and J are TRBV27 and TRBJ2-1; 9 nucleotides align to TRBD1. Germline assignment: CDR1 MNHEY and CDR2 SMNVEV (reference sequence). The CDR3 has 15 amino acids. J gave up 7 bases and V 6 bases, and 10 bases lay outside the gene matches. The CDR3 DNA reads as TGTGCCAGCAGCTCAGTTGGACAGGGGAGAAATGAGCAGTTCTTC. This encodes CASSSVGQGRNEQFF.

This clone has just one count. CDR3 DNA sequence: TGTGCCAGCAGTCGGAGGACTAGCGACGTCGGGGACCAGTACTTC. This encodes CASSRRTSDVGDQYF. This chain uses TRBV2 with TRBJ2-5; TRBD2 matches 9 bases. The germline V gene has CDR1 SNHLY and CDR2 FYNNEI. The V and J ends lost 5 bases and 10 bases, in that order; junction bases with no gene match: 14. The CDR3 spans 15 residues.

The chain employs TRBV3-1 (or the pseudogene TRBV3-2) and TRBJ1-1; tentative D call: TRBD1 (5 bases). The CDR3 covers 12 residues. V was clipped by 4 bases and J by 3 bases, with 6 bases between them. The germline CDR1 and CDR2 sequences are LGHDT and YNNKEL (reference sequence). This CDR3 reads CASSRGDTEAFF. The CDR3 nucleotides are TGTGCCAGCAGCCGGGGGGACACTGAAGCTTTCTTT.

There are a few counts of this clone. This chain connects TRBV5-1 to TRBJ1-1; D is undetermined. The CDR3 has 14 residues. Between the trimmed V and J ends, which lost 2 bases and 3 bases, there was a span of 11 bases. Germline lookup yields CDR1 SGHRS and CDR2 YFSETQ. CDR3 DNA sequence: TGCGCCAGCAGCTTCGAACCGAGGGACACTGAAGCTTTCTTT. This translates into CASSFEPRDTEAFF.

The rearrangement uses TRBV21-1 and TRBJ1-1; the table's TRBD1 call for D was not verified on the DNA. TRBV21-1 has pseudogene status. This CDR3 spans 13 amino acids. The chain's CDR3 is CASNPEQGEEAFF. The CDR3 nucleotides read TGTGCCAGCAACCCGGAACAGGGAGAAGAAGCTTTCTTT.

This chain connects TRBV5-4 to TRBJ2-1, with 9 bases lining up with TRBD2. The CDR3 contains 16 residues. The germline V gene has CDR1 SGHNT and CDR2 YYREEE (reference sequence). V was pared by 3 bases and J by 9 bases, with 13 bases of the junction left unmatched. The CDR3 DNA sequence: TGTGCCAGCAGCTCCGTTAGCGGGGGCCCCCTCCCTGAGCAGTTCTTC. Translating it yields CASSSVSGGPLPEQFF.

J is TRBJ1-4 and V is TRBV6-5; 7 bases are a match to TRBD1. Germline-derived CDR1 and CDR2 are MNHEY and SVGAGI. The V gene end was trimmed by 6 bases and the J gene end by 7 bases; junction bases not matched to a gene: 8. The CDR3 consists of 14 residues. The chain's CDR3 is CASSRQGRGEKLFF. In DNA form, the CDR3 reads TGTGCCAGCAGCCGACAGGGAAGAGGTGAAAAACTGTTTTTT.

The J gene is TRBJ1-2, the V gene TRBV5-1; D not resolved. The CDR3 extends over 15 amino acids. V lost 0 bases and J lost 1, with 10 bases in between. The germline gives CDR1 SGHRS, CDR2 YFSETQ. The CDR3 reads CASSLAPGVNYGYTF. The CDR3 coding sequence is TGCGCCAGCAGCTTGGCTCCAGGCGTTAACTATGGCTACACCTTC.

V gene TRBV7-9 combines with J gene TRBJ1-5; D gene uncertain. The germline V and J ends were trimmed by 1 base and 4 bases, with 8 bases remaining between them. The CDR3 is made up of 14 amino acids. Germline V gene sequence: CDR1 SEHNR, CDR2 FQNEAQ (reference sequence). CDR3: CASSLGAGNQPQHF. Written as DNA, the CDR3 is TGTGCCAGCAGCTTAGGGGCAGGTAATCAGCCCCAGCATTTT.

The chain employs TRBV18 and TRBJ2-3; 8 bases fit TRBD2. The CDR3 spans 16 residues. Trimming took 2 bases from V and 0 from J; bases not matched to a gene: 4. From germline, CDR1 is KGHSH and CDR2 LQKENI. CDR3 sequence: CASSPLLAGSTDTQYF. The CDR3 nucleotides are TGTGCCAGCTCACCATTGCTAGCGGGCAGCACAGATACGCAGTATTTT.

The rearrangement links TRBV7-9 to TRBJ2-1, with D maybe TRBD1 (7 bases). The germline V gene has CDR1 SEHNR and CDR2 FQNEAQ (reference sequence). Deletions cut 5 bases from V and 8 bases from J, with 16 bases between. The CDR3 has 14 amino acids. The CDR3 nucleotides read TGTGCCAGCAGCCGTCAGGAGGGGGCACATGAGCAGTTCTTC. Encoded protein: CASSRQEGAHEQFF.

This rearrangement joins TRBV6-5 to TRBJ1-1; D may be TRBD1 (6 bases). Trimming stripped 6 bases from V and 4 bases from J, with 12 bases between. Germline CDR1 and CDR2: MNHEY and SVGAGI. This CDR3 contains 13 residues. The CDR3, as DNA: TGTGCCAGCAGCCAGGGGTTGGGCACTGAAGCTTTCTTT. Translation gives CASSQGLGTEAFF.

This rearrangement joins TRBV19 to TRBJ1-5, with 7 bases that match TRBD1. In germline, CDR1 is LNHDA, CDR2 SQIVND (reference sequence). V trimming: 4 bases; J trimming: 8 bases; junction bases outside the gene matches: 8. The CDR3 sequence is 14 residues long. The DNA for the CDR3 is TGTGCCAGTAGTAATCGACAGGGTAAAAAGCCCCAGCATTTT. It specifies CASSNRQGKKPQHF.

CDR3 residues: CAWRGTGGREAFF. DNA for the CDR3: TGTGCCTGGAGGGGGACAGGGGGAAGGGAAGCTTTCTTT. The chain joins TRBV30 to TRBJ1-1; 11 positions agree with TRBD1. The germline gives CDR1 GTSNPN, CDR2 SVGIG (reference sequence). The CDR3 covers 13 residues. Unmatched junction bases numbered 5, after V lost 3 bases and J lost 8 bases.

The V gene is TRBV6-5, the J gene TRBJ1-2; D gene ambiguous. V lost 3 bases, J lost 4 bases, and 18 bases lay in between. The germline gives CDR1 MNHEY, CDR2 SVGAGI. This CDR3 is built from 16 residues. The CDR3 DNA reads as TGTGCCAGCAGTTATCTCCAGGTGGAGGGTGGCTATGGCTACACCTTC. This sequence encodes CASSYLQVEGGYGYTF.

This chain uses TRBV10-1 with TRBJ2-1; 10 nucleotides agree with TRBD2. The germline gives CDR1 WNHNN, CDR2 SYGVQD (reference sequence). V trimming: 4 bases; J trimming: 3 bases; junction bases outside the gene matches: 9. CDR3 size: 17 residues. CDR3 loop: CASSGRASGGLYNEQFF. The CDR3 nucleotides read TGCGCCAGCAGTGGGAGGGCTAGCGGGGGACTCTACAATGAGCAGTTCTTC.

The chain uses TRBV7-9 and TRBJ1-6, with D possibly being TRBD1 (5 bases). This CDR3 comprises 14 residues. V lost 6 bases and J lost 6, with 12 bases in between. Germline-derived CDR1 and CDR2 are SEHNR and FQNEAQ (reference sequence). CDR3: CASRSTGVNSPLHF. In DNA, the CDR3 is TGTGCCAGCAGGTCAACAGGAGTTAATTCACCCCTCCACTTT.

This chain connects TRBV4-2 to TRBJ2-7; 8 bases fit TRBD2. The ends lost 0 bases at V and 6 bases at J; junction bases unmatched: 13. The germline gives CDR1 LGHNA, CDR2 YNFKEQ. The length of the CDR3 is 17 residues. CDR3 in amino acids: CASSQDGSRGGQSEQYF. CDR3 bases: TGTGCCAGCAGCCAAGATGGTTCCCGGGGGGGGCAATCCGAGCAGTACTTC.

The chain joins TRBV7-6 to TRBJ1-3; D is perhaps TRBD1 (6 bases). V gave up 6 bases and J gave up 0 bases, with 9 bases separating them. The length of the CDR3 is 14 residues. Looked up from germline, CDR1 is SGHVS and CDR2 is FNYEAQ. Here the CDR3 reads CASRLRGSGNTIYF. CDR3 nucleotides: TGTGCCAGCAGACTCAGGGGCTCTGGAAACACCATATATTTT.

Points on this clone: In the same sample, other DNA sequences code for this CDR3. V usage is TRBV7-3 and J usage is TRBJ2-2, with D possibly TRBD2 on 6 matching bases. The CDR3 consists of 14 residues. The germline V and J ends were trimmed by 2 bases and 5 bases, with 9 bases remaining between them. Germline assignment: CDR1 SGHTA and CDR2 FQGTGA. The CDR3 is CASSLAGPTGELFF. In DNA form, the CDR3 reads TGTGCCAGCAGCTTAGCGGGGCCTACCGGGGAGCTGTTTTTT.

The chain recombines TRBV2 with TRBJ1-1; 7 nucleotides line up with TRBD1. The CDR3 is 14 residues long. CDR1 SNHLY and CDR2 FYNNEI come from the germline V gene. V lost 0 bases to trimming and J lost 6 bases; unmatched junction nucleotides: 4. Here the CDR3 DNA reads TGTGCCAGCAGTGAAGCCGTAGGGGGCTCTGAAGCTTTCTTT. It translates to CASSEAVGGSEAFF.

This sequence joins TRBV11-1 and TRBJ2-3, with 8 bases fitting TRBD2. This CDR3 is 16 amino acids long. CDR1 is SGHAT, CDR2 FQDESV, per germline (reference sequence). V shed 4 bases and J 0 bases; nucleotides not matched to a gene: 6. The CDR3 is CASSYRTSRSTDTQYF. CDR3 coding DNA: TGTGCCAGCAGCTACCGGACTAGCCGTAGCACAGATACGCAGTATTTT.

This chain links TRBV25-1 with TRBJ2-7; 7 bases fit TRBD2. Germline-derived CDR1 and CDR2 are MGHDK and SYGVNS. The CDR3 spans 16 residues. J lost 3 bases, V lost 5 bases, and 13 bases had no gene match. The CDR3 nucleotides are TGTGCCAGCAGTTGGACTAGGAAGGGGCTGGGCTACGAGCAGTACTTC. Translated: CASSWTRKGLGYEQYF.

The chain couples TRBV3-1 (or the pseudogene TRBV3-2) to TRBJ2-5, with 10 bases lining up with TRBD2. V shed 1 base, J shed 5 bases, and the junction held 13 bases outside the gene matches. CDR1 is LGHDT and CDR2 is YNNKEL in the germline V gene (reference sequence). The CDR3 has 18 residues. CDR3 DNA: TGTGCCAGCAGCCAAGGGCGATGGTTAGCGGGGGGCGGCGAGACCCAGTACTTC. This translates into CASSQGRWLAGGGETQYF.

V usage is TRBV6-4 and J usage is TRBJ2-2, with D possibly being TRBD1 (5 bases). Trimming took 4 bases from V and 3 from J, leaving 12 bases between them. The V gene's germline CDR1 is MRHNA and CDR2 SNTAGT. This CDR3 has 15 amino acids. The CDR3 bases are TGTGCCAGCAGTGGGACAACGTCGGACACCGGGGAGCTGTTTTTT. Translating it yields CASSGTTSDTGELFF.

V and J are TRBV19 and TRBJ2-2; 15 bases map to TRBD2. V trimming: 6 bases; J trimming: 6 bases; junction bases outside the gene matches: 14. Germline loops: CDR1 LNHDA, CDR2 SQIVND (reference sequence). This CDR3 region has 19 residues. Written as DNA, the CDR3 is TGTGCCAGTAGAGGGACTAGCGGGGGGCCGGGAAGGTTCGCCGGGGAGCTGTTTTTT. Amino acid sequence: CASRGTSGGPGRFAGELFF.

This clone was counted between two and nine times. V usage is TRBV7-9 and J usage is TRBJ1-2; D is possibly TRBD1 (5 bases). The V end lost 1 base, the J end lost 8 bases, and 20 bases lay between the germline ends. The CDR3 covers 16 residues. Germline lookup yields CDR1 SEHNR and CDR2 FQNEAQ (reference sequence). The CDR3, as DNA: TGTGCCAGCAGCTTAGACGGCAGGGTGGATTCTCGAGGCTACACCTTC. Encoded protein: CASSLDGRVDSRGYTF.

This clone was counted between two and nine times. This chain connects TRBV29-1 to TRBJ1-2; a weak D match, TRBD1 (5 bases). The CDR3 has 14 residues. The V gene lost 8 bases and the J gene lost 3 bases, with 19 bases spanning the gap. Germline CDR1 SQVTM, CDR2 ANQGSEA. The chain's CDR3 is CSSSGRGSDYGYTF. The CDR3 bases are TGCAGCTCTTCGGGGCGGGGGAGCGACTATGGCTACACCTTC. Based on the CDR3 plus reference TRBV29-1 and TRBJ1-2, the full variable domain is SAVISQKPSRDICQRGTSLTIQCQVDSQVTMMFWYRQQPGQSLTLIATANQGSEATYESGFVIDKFPISRPNLTFSTLTVSNMSPEDSSIYLCSSSGRGSDYGYTFGSGTRLTVV.

Only one count was recorded for this clone. This chain uses TRBV9 with TRBJ1-1; a possible D gene is TRBD1 (5 bases). Germline V CDR1 and CDR2: SGDLS, YYNGEE. The V end lost 0 bases, the J end lost 4 bases, and 13 bases lay between the germline ends. The CDR3 consists of 15 residues. This CDR3 is CASSVVAGVGTEAFF. The CDR3 coding sequence is TGTGCCAGCAGCGTAGTCGCGGGGGTAGGCACTGAAGCTTTCTTT.